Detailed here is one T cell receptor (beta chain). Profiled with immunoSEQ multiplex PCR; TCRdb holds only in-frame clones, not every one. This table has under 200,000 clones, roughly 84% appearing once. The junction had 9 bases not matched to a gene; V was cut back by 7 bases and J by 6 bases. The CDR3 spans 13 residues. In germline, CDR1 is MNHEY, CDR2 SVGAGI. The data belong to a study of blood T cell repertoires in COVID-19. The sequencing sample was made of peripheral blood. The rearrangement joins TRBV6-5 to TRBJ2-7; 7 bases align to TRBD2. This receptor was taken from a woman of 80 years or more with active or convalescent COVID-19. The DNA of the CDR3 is TGTGCCAGCACCGGGAGGCACGGGGTCGAGCAGTACTTC. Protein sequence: CASTGRHGVEQYF.